Listed here are 5 T cell receptor beta chains from one sample, sequenced in a study of T-cell memory formation after mild COVID-19. MiXCR, applied by TCRdb to the 5' RACE reads, yields one record per CDR3 protein. The table has 450,000 or so distinct CDR3 sequences, around a quarter seen once. Sequenced: PBMCs or a T cell subset sorted from them (not recorded which). The receptors were sampled from an adult woman who had mild COVID-19 (a few samples of this study predate the infection). Cell type and time point are not known.

V and J are TRBV7-3 and TRBJ2-7; TRBD1 matches 7 bases. The CDR3 sequence is 15 residues long. Unmatched junction bases numbered 7, after V lost 5 bases and J lost 0 bases. Germline CDR1 and CDR2: SGHTA and FQGTGA. CDR3 coding DNA: TGTGCCAGCAGCCTAGGGACAGAAAACTCCTACGAGCAGTACTTC. It encodes CASSLGTENSYEQYF.

This clonotype was seen a few times. The V call is TRBV10-3, the J call TRBJ1-5; 10 bases match TRBD1. Germline loops: CDR1 ENHRY, CDR2 SYGVKD. The V and J ends lost 4 bases and 2 bases, in that order; junction bases with no gene match: 2. The CDR3 has 15 amino acids. In DNA form, the CDR3 reads TGTGCCATCAGTGGGGACAGGGGCGGCAATCAGCCCCAGCATTTT. This encodes CAISGDRGGNQPQHF.

This clonotype was seen a handful of times. The V call is TRBV7-8, the J call TRBJ2-3; 9 bases are a match to TRBD2. CDR1 SGHVS and CDR2 FQNEAQ come from the germline V gene. The ends lost 5 bases at V and 0 bases at J; junction bases unmatched: 6. This CDR3 has 16 amino acids. The CDR3 bases are TGTGCCAGCAGCATACTAGCGGGCGTCAGCACAGATACGCAGTATTTT. It yields the protein CASSILAGVSTDTQYF.

This clonotype was recorded a few times. The genes are TRBV2 and TRBJ2-3, with a possible D match to TRBD2 (6 bases). CDR3 length: 15 amino acids. The ends were cut back, 3 bases at V and 0 bases at J, with 10 bases in the middle. Looked up from germline, CDR1 is SNHLY and CDR2 is FYNNEI. For the CDR3, the DNA is TGTGCCAGCAGTGATGTAGGGACTAGCACAGATACGCAGTATTTT. This encodes CASSDVGTSTDTQYF.

V gene TRBV5-4 combines with J gene TRBJ2-5, with TRBD2 as a possible D gene (6 bases). The CDR3 covers 12 residues. V shed 4 bases and J shed 2 bases, with 6 bases lying between them. From germline, CDR1 is SGHNT and CDR2 YYREEE (reference sequence). CDR3 in amino acids: CASSGTQETQYF. The CDR3 nucleotides are TGTGCCAGCAGCGGGACTCAAGAGACCCAGTACTTC.